This T cell receptor (beta chain) emerged from a study of blood T cell repertoires in COVID-19. Study details: From T cells, B-cell-depleted T cells, or PBMCs came the material, which was cDNA or gDNA.

The CDR3 totals 15 residues. V trimming: 3 bases; J trimming: 7 bases; junction bases outside the gene matches: 2. CDR1 is KGHSH, CDR2 LQKENI, per germline. As for this clone: Other DNA sequences in this sample translate to the same CDR3.

Original handling: Reference gene primer amplification yielded estimated nucleated cell counts. Produced via immunoSEQ multiplex PCR; TCRdb's table is partial and in-frame only. V and J calls and clone size come straight from that table; D and trimming were deduced from the DNA. Among some 230,000 clones listed, about four fifths were seen once. The clonotype was recovered from a woman in her 30s who had recovered from COVID-19. Sequencing was carried out using peripheral blood. This rearrangement joins TRBV18 to TRBJ2-1, with TRBD2 matching over 14 bases. For the CDR3, the DNA is TGTGCCAGCTCACCGGGGACTAGCGGGAGAAATGAGCAGTTCTTC. It codes for CASSPGTSGRNEQFF.